The clone carrying this T cell receptor beta chain was counted a single time. The data were obtained in a study of blood T cell repertoires in COVID-19. Study in general: Both acute and convalescent COVID-19 samples were obtained from the United States, Italy and Spain. T cells, B-cell-depleted T cells, or PBMCs provided the cDNA or gDNA that served as material.

The germline V gene encodes CDR1 MNHNS and CDR2 SASEGT. This CDR3 spans 14 amino acids. V trimming: 2 bases; J trimming: 12 bases; junction bases outside the gene matches: 10. Authors' methods: From reference gene primer amplification, estimates of nucleated cell counts were derived. Libraries were prepared by immunoSEQ multiplex PCR; TCRdb keeps only in-frame clonotypes and omits some of them. That table furnishes V, J and clone size, whereas the DNA furnished D and trimming. The sample holds fewer than 90,000 clones; roughly 87% are singletons and the top ten take about 15%. Sequenced: peripheral blood. The chain couples TRBV6-1 to TRBJ2-3, with 8 nucleotides matching TRBD1. This clonotype originated in a male donor with acute or convalescent COVID-19. The CDR3 region is CASSESSGGSSQYF. In DNA form, the CDR3 reads TGTGCCAGCAGTGAATCCTCAGGGGGCTCGTCTCAGTATTTT.